This T cell receptor beta chain was identified during a study of cytomegalovirus exposure and HLA in healthy donors. Study background: Early released data had 65 million to 100 million unique TCRs, all coming from HLA-typed donors. Genotyping showed around 81% of 300 to 450 donors falling in the Caucasian-associated ancestry cluster.

Comment on this clone: Its specificity is not known.

The study, taken as a whole, reports: Later analysis showed most CMV-associated TCR beta chains appearing HLA-restricted. Being indistinguishable, some V segments were excluded, TRBV6-2 and TRBV6-3 among them.

The germline CDR1 and CDR2 sequences are GTSNPN and SVGIG (reference sequence). The CDR3 is 13 residues long. Trimming cost V 7 bases and J 2 bases; bases outside gene matches: 7. Amplification used 60 Vbeta primers and 13 Jbeta primers. Generated by immunoSEQ multiplex PCR, the TCRdb table keeps only in-frame clones and is missing some. This table has 150,000 to 200,000 clones, more than 80% appearing once. This chain connects TRBV30 to TRBJ1-2; TRBD1 matches 7 bases. This sequence was found in a woman aged 18-29 years in good health and CMV-seronegative. Sample: PBMCs. The CDR3 region is CASETGSNYGYTF. The DNA of the CDR3 is TGTGCCTCCGAGACAGGGTCAAACTATGGCTACACCTTC.